Below, 18 T cell receptor beta chains from the same sample are listed, as sequenced in a study of T cells after yellow fever vaccination (dated by TCRdb to the late 2010s). The treatment or condition label for this specimen denotes: live attenuated yellow fever vaccine strain. Library preparation used 5' RACE. TCRdb lists the instrument as Illumina HiSeq 2500. Using fastp trimming at Q25 and MiXCR clonotype assembly, TCRdb reanalyzed the public sequencing data and kept in-frame beta chains. When rows share a CDR3 protein, they turn into one entry using the most common DNA and genes. In this sample the table shows about 500,000 distinct CDR3 sequences, around 16% of which occur a single time. The ten largest clones take up roughly 17% of the sample. The source was PBMCs, collected less than 6 days after the first yellow fever vaccination. The receptors shown here come from a man between 18 and 35 years old who received the YFV17D yellow fever vaccine.

This clonotype was detected a few times. V is TRBV6-7 and J is TRBJ2-7; 7 bases are a match to TRBD1. TRBV6-7 is annotated as an ORF whose role is uncertain. The CDR3 spans 13 residues. The V gene end was trimmed by 2 bases and the J gene end by 7 bases; junction bases not matched to a gene: 5. The DNA for the CDR3 is TGTGCCAGCAGTTACCCGGACAGGCTAGAGCAGTACTTC. This encodes CASSYPDRLEQYF.

V usage is TRBV4-2 and J usage is TRBJ2-1; D possibly corresponds to TRBD2 (6 bases). Germline CDR1 is LGHNA and CDR2 is YNFKEQ. Deletions cut 1 base from V and 4 bases from J, with 14 bases between. This CDR3 has 16 amino acids. As DNA, the CDR3 is TGTGCCAGCAGCCAAGTAGGTGGGGGGACTTACAATGAGCAGTTCTTC. This gives the protein CASSQVGGGTYNEQFF.

This chain links TRBV4-3 with TRBJ1-3; D not resolved. CDR1 is LGHNA, CDR2 YSLEER, per germline. This CDR3 is 15 amino acids long. Trimming left V 1 base short and J 0 bases short, with 7 bases between. The CDR3 spells CASSQAFTSGNTIYF. In nucleotides, the CDR3 is TGCGCCAGCAGCCAAGCGTTCACCTCTGGAAACACCATATATTTT.

This clonotype was picked up one time. The chain recombines TRBV5-6 with TRBJ2-5; 14 nucleotides agree with TRBD2. The CDR3 runs 18 residues. The J segment lost 1 base and the V segment lost 1 base, leaving 6 bases of the junction unmatched. Germline V gives CDR1 SGHDT, CDR2 YYEEEE. The CDR3: CASSLMRLAGGLQETQYF. The CDR3 coding sequence is TGTGCCAGCAGCTTGATGAGACTAGCGGGGGGGCTCCAAGAGACCCAGTACTTC.

This clonotype was recorded a few times. The chain employs TRBV30 and TRBJ1-1; 8 bases match TRBD1. CDR1 GTSNPN and CDR2 SVGIG come from the germline V gene (reference sequence). This CDR3 has 14 amino acids. The V and J ends lost 2 bases and 5 bases, in that order; junction bases with no gene match: 7. The CDR3 DNA sequence: TGTGCCTGGAGTCCGAGGACAGGGAGGACTGAAGCTTTCTTT. Its translation is CAWSPRTGRTEAFF.

This chain connects TRBV27 to TRBJ2-1, with D perhaps matching TRBD1 (5 bases). With 3 bases removed from V and 3 bases from J, the gap between germline ends came to 9 bases. From germline, CDR1 is MNHEY and CDR2 SMNVEV (reference sequence). The CDR3 is 14 residues long. CDR3 sequence (DNA): TGTGCCAGCAGTTTGTTAGGGGACTACAATGAGCAGTTCTTC. Its protein is CASSLLGDYNEQFF.

This chain joins TRBV29-1 and TRBJ1-5; D remains unclear. Germline assignment: CDR1 SQVTM and CDR2 ANQGSEA. The germline V and J ends were trimmed by 4 bases and 3 bases, with 13 bases remaining between them. This CDR3 comprises 14 residues. Here the CDR3 reads CSVVETDLNQPQHF. CDR3 in DNA: TGCAGCGTTGTAGAAACCGACCTCAATCAGCCCCAGCATTTT.

This clonotype was seen more than once but under ten times. The genes are TRBV20-1 and TRBJ1-5; no reliable D call. Trimming cost V 3 bases and J 3 bases, with 12 bases left between them. CDR1 DFQATT and CDR2 SNEGSKA come from the germline V gene (reference sequence). The CDR3 contains 14 residues. The CDR3 bases are TGCAGTGCTAGGGTCCGCGGGCTCAATCAGCCCCAGCATTTT. It translates to CSARVRGLNQPQHF.

Ten or more counts support this clonotype. V gene TRBV5-1 combines with J gene TRBJ1-1; D remains ambiguous. V gave up 0 bases and J gave up 1 base, with 7 bases separating them. The CDR3 spans 14 residues. The V gene's germline CDR1 is SGHRS and CDR2 YFSETQ. The CDR3 sequence: CASSLEPTNTEAFF. The CDR3 coding sequence is TGCGCCAGCAGCTTGGAACCGACGAACACTGAAGCTTTCTTT.

This clonotype showed up just a few times. V gene TRBV12-3 or TRBV12-4 combines with J gene TRBJ1-1; no firm D call. The CDR3 consists of 11 residues. Trimming pared 2 bases from V and 5 bases from J, leaving 3 bases between. Here the CDR3 reads CASSLQTEAFF. CDR3 coding DNA: TGTGCCAGCAGTTTACAGACTGAAGCTTTCTTT.

The chain uses TRBV6-1 and TRBJ1-5; D uncertain. CDR1 and CDR2 (germline): MNHNS, SASEGT. The CDR3 length is 15 residues. Trimming left V 6 bases short and J 7 bases short, with 19 bases between. The CDR3 nucleotides read TGTGCCAGCAGCTCCGGCGTATCCGGAGGGCAGCCCCAGCATTTT. Translation: CASSSGVSGGQPQHF.

V and J are TRBV9 and TRBJ2-5, with 7 nucleotides matching TRBD1. Germline lookup yields CDR1 SGDLS and CDR2 YYNGEE. The CDR3 runs to 15 residues. After removal of 5 bases from V and 5 bases from J, the junction contained 12 bases not matched to a gene. The CDR3 bases are TGTGCCAGCAGTATTAGGGGGCGCCAAGAGGAGACCCAGTACTTC. Translation: CASSIRGRQEETQYF.

This clonotype occurred a few times. V usage is TRBV5-6 and J usage is TRBJ1-6, with D uncertain. The CDR3 spans 14 residues. Trimming shortened V by 1 base and J by 6 bases, and 8 bases separated the two germline ends. Germline assignment: CDR1 SGHDT and CDR2 YYEEEE. The CDR3 sequence: CASSLRQSNSPLHF. CDR3 nucleotides: TGTGCCAGCAGCTTGAGGCAGTCTAATTCACCCCTCCACTTT. Full variable domain (remainder filled in from reference TRBV5-6 and TRBJ1-6): DAGVTQSPTHLIKTRGQQVTLRCSPKSGHDTVSWYQQALGQGPQFIFQYYEEEERQRGNFPDRFSGHQFPNYSSELNVNALLLGDSALYLCASSLRQSNSPLHFGNGTRLTVT.

The CDR3 bases are TGCAGTGCGGTTGGACCGAGCTCCTATAATTCACCCCTCCACTTT. Its translation: CSAVGPSSYNSPLHF. The chain is built from TRBV20-1 and TRBJ1-6; D gene ambiguous. This CDR3 contains 15 residues. Germline V lookup: CDR1 DFQATT, CDR2 SNEGSKA (reference sequence). Trimming cost V 6 bases and J 0 bases, with 12 bases left between them.

Comments on this clonotype: Germline and junction disagree at one end, which may indicate a read error. The V and J genes are TRBV20-1 and TRBJ2-5, with a tentative D call TRBD2 (5 bases). CDR3 length: 11 amino acids. Germline lookup yields CDR1 DFQATT and CDR2 SNEGSKA (reference sequence). This chain's CDR3 is CSAREQDTQYF. The CDR3 DNA reads as TGCAGTGCTCGGGAACAAGATACCCAGTACTTC.

This clonotype was recorded many times. This chain uses TRBV27 with TRBJ2-5; 7 nucleotides match TRBD1. The CDR3 runs to 13 residues. The V gene end was trimmed by 6 bases and the J gene end by 4 bases; junction bases not matched to a gene: 5. CDR1 and CDR2 from the germline V gene are MNHEY and SMNVEV (reference sequence). The CDR3 DNA sequence: TGTGCCAGCAGGGTCAGGGGGAGAGAGACCCAGTACTTC. As protein: CASRVRGRETQYF.

This clonotype turned up a few times. The chain joins TRBV5-1 to TRBJ2-7, with D possibly matching TRBD1 (6 bases). The germline CDR1 and CDR2 sequences are SGHRS and YFSETQ. The CDR3 is 14 amino acids. Trimming took 4 bases from V and 5 from J, leaving 16 bases between them. The CDR3 spells CASSEEGGMDEQYF. The CDR3, as DNA: TGCGCCAGCAGCGAGGAAGGGGGTATGGACGAGCAGTACTTC. Drawing the rest from reference TRBV5-1 and TRBJ2-7, the complete variable domain is KAGVTQTPRYLIKTRGQQVTLSCSPISGHRSVSWYQQTPGQGLQFLFEYFSETQRNKGNFPGRFSGRQFSNSRSEMNVSTLELGDSALYLCASSEEGGMDEQYFGPGTRLTVT.

The chain employs TRBV9 and TRBJ2-3, with 7 bases matching TRBD2. Germline V gene lookup returns CDR1 SGDLS and CDR2 YYNGEE. The length of the CDR3 is 16 residues. Trimming cost V 0 bases and J 3 bases; bases outside gene matches: 7. CDR3 in DNA: TGTGCCAGCAGCGTAGTTGGGGGGGAGATTACAGATACGCAGTATTTT. This translates into CASSVVGGEITDTQYF.